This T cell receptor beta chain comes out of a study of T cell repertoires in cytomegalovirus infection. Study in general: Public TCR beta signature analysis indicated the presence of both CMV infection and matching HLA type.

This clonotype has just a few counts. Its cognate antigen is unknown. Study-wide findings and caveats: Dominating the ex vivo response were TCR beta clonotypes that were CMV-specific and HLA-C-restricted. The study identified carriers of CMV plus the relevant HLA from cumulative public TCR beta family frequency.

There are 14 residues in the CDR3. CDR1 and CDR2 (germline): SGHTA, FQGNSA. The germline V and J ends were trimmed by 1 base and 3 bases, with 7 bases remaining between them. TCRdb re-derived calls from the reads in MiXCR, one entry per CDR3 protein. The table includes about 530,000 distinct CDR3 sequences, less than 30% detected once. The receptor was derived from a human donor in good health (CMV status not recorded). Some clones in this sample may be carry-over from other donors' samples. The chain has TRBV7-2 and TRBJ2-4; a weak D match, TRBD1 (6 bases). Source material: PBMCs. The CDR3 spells CASSLGDNKNIQYF. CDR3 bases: TGTGCCAGCAGCTTAGGGGACAACAAAAACATTCAGTACTTC.